The 14 T cell receptor beta chains below come from one sample, sequenced in a study of T cells in Graves' hyperthyroidism and ophthalmopathy. RNA transcripts gave rise to amplified TCR beta CDR3 regions. Primed by the HTBI set, a first-round RT-PCR was run on the TCR CDR3. MiXCR, applied by TCRdb to the multiplex PCR reads, yields one record per CDR3 protein. The sample has 600,000 to 700,000 distinct CDR3 sequences; approximately 42% are singletons. The sequencing sample was made of peripheral blood or thyroid tissue (not recorded which). The origin of the receptors is an adult man with Graves' disease, either hyperthyroidism or ophthalmopathy (not recorded which).

The chain is built from TRBV28 and TRBJ1-1; a possible D gene is TRBD1 (5 bases). With 6 bases removed from V and 4 bases from J, the gap between germline ends came to 12 bases. The germline CDR1 and CDR2 sequences are MDHEN and SYDVKM. The CDR3 totals 13 residues. The CDR3 loop is CASRYRRGTEAFF. As DNA, the CDR3 is TGTGCCAGCAGGTACAGGAGGGGCACTGAAGCTTTCTTT.

Many counts were recorded for this clonotype. The rearrangement links TRBV9 to TRBJ2-5, with TRBD2 matching 7 bases. This CDR3 is built from 15 residues. V lost 0 bases and J lost 2; bases outside the gene matches: 4. CDR1 and CDR2 (germline): SGDLS, YYNGEE. CDR3 sequence (DNA): TGTGCCAGCAGCGTAGGGCCAGCGGGGCAAGAGACCCAGTACTTC. This sequence encodes CASSVGPAGQETQYF.

This clonotype was detected a few times. V usage is TRBV11-2 and J usage is TRBJ1-3; D is undetermined. V shed 5 bases and J shed 3 bases, with 11 bases lying between them. This CDR3 is built from 14 residues. Per germline, CDR1 SGHAT and CDR2 FQNNGV. The CDR3 loop is CASSPLGGGNTIYF. The CDR3 nucleotides are TGTGCCAGCAGCCCGTTGGGCGGTGGAAACACCATATATTTT.

This clonotype appeared many times. J is TRBJ1-1 and V is TRBV29-1; TRBD1 aligns across 7 bases. The germline V gene has CDR1 SQVTM and CDR2 ANQGSEA. V dropped 6 bases and J dropped 1; count of bases not matched to a gene: 11. The length of the CDR3 is 15 residues. The CDR3, as DNA: TGCAGCGTACCCAGGGGGGATGAACGGAACACTGAAGCTTTCTTT. Residues: CSVPRGDERNTEAFF.

V is TRBV19 and J is TRBJ1-2; no reliable D call. The CDR3 extends over 11 amino acids. V was pared by 4 bases and J by 8 bases, with 8 bases between. From germline, CDR1 is LNHDA and CDR2 SQIVND (reference sequence). The CDR3 DNA reads TGTGCCAGTAGTAAGGAGGTCGGCTACACCTTC. It yields the protein CASSKEVGYTF.

This clonotype was counted many times. V gene TRBV24-1 combines with J gene TRBJ1-1, with D maybe TRBD1 (6 bases). This CDR3 has 13 residues. V lost 7 bases, J lost 1 base, and 9 bases lay in between. Looked up from germline, CDR1 is KGHDR and CDR2 is SFDVKD. CDR3 protein: CATSVTGNTEAFF. The CDR3, as DNA: TGTGCCACCAGCGTGACAGGGAACACTGAAGCTTTCTTT.

This clonotype was seen ten or more times. This chain links TRBV19 with TRBJ1-5; a weak D match, TRBD1 (5 bases). CDR3 size: 14 residues. Germline V CDR1 and CDR2: LNHDA, SQIVND (reference sequence). Trimming stripped 5 bases from V and 6 bases from J, with 14 bases between. The CDR3: CASSVQGLAQPQHF. CDR3 nucleotides: TGTGCCAGTAGTGTCCAGGGTCTGGCTCAGCCCCAGCATTTT.

At least ten counts were recorded for this clonotype. V is TRBV10-3 and J is TRBJ1-5; 9 bases align to TRBD1. Germline V gene data show CDR1 as ENHRY and CDR2 as SYGVKD. The CDR3 extends over 15 amino acids. V shed 7 bases and J 1 base; nucleotides not matched to a gene: 5. The CDR3 region has the DNA TGTGCCATCAAGGCCGGGACAGGGAGCAATCAGCCCCAGCATTTT. Protein: CAIKAGTGSNQPQHF.

The table lists this clonotype with a count of one. A clone one base away is much larger, so this may be a read error. A read error is likely, as this CDR3 ends without the conserved phenylalanine or tryptophan. The DNA is left out, because the CDR3 cannot be placed on it with certainty; the CDR3 is given as TCRdb lists it. V is TRBV2 and J is TRBJ2-5; the table's D gene call, TRBD1, was not cross checked with the DNA. A total of 11 residues make up the CDR3, ends included. Germline V gene lookup returns CDR1 SNHLY and CDR2 FYNNEI. The CDR3 sequence: CASSEAGGLYY.

This chain joins TRBV6-6 and TRBJ1-6, with 8 bases identical to TRBD1. The CDR3 has 14 residues. Germline assignment: CDR1 MNHNY and CDR2 SVGAGI (reference sequence). V lost 7 bases, J lost 10 bases, and 9 bases stayed unmatched. CDR3: CASTKQGGNSPLHF. The CDR3 DNA follows: TGTGCCAGCACCAAACAGGGGGGAAACTCACCCCTCCACTTT.

This chain links TRBV9 with TRBJ1-1; D is ambiguous. The CDR3 has 13 amino acids. V lost 5 bases, J lost 1 base, and 9 bases lay in between. CDR1 SGDLS and CDR2 YYNGEE come from the germline V gene. CDR3 coding DNA: TGTGCCAGCAGAGATCAAGGGAACACTGAAGCTTTCTTT. It specifies CASRDQGNTEAFF.

V usage is TRBV9 and J usage is TRBJ1-5, with D tentatively TRBD1 (5 bases). V gave up 5 bases and J gave up 2 bases, with 14 bases separating them. The CDR3 extends over 15 amino acids. The germline CDR1 and CDR2 sequences are SGDLS and YYNGEE. The CDR3: CASRGKGVRNQPQHF. For the CDR3, the DNA is TGTGCCAGCAGGGGGAAAGGGGTTCGCAATCAGCCCCAGCATTTT. Together with reference TRBV9 and TRBJ1-5, the CDR3 gives the full variable domain: DSGVTQTPKHLITATGQRVTLRCSPRSGDLSVYWYQQSLDQGLQFLIQYYNGEERAKGNILERFSAQQFPDLHSELNLSSLELGDSALYFCASRGKGVRNQPQHFGDGTRLSIL.

This clonotype was picked up a small number of times. The V gene is TRBV12-3 or TRBV12-4, the J gene TRBJ1-2; TRBD1 matches 8 bases. The V gene end was trimmed by 7 bases and the J gene end by 1 base; junction bases not matched to a gene: 5. The CDR3 is 14 amino acids. The DNA of the CDR3 is TGTGCCAGCACCCAGGGGGCGATTAACTATGGCTACACCTTC. Translated, it gives CASTQGAINYGYTF.

This clonotype was observed a few times. The CDR3 DNA sequence: TGTGCCAGCAGCTTAGGGACCGCGGACAGGGTGCAACTTCGTAATGAAAAACTGTTTTTT. Amino acid sequence: CASSLGTADRVQLRNEKLFF. The chain is built from TRBV7-8 and TRBJ1-4, with 8 positions matching TRBD1. The CDR3 is 20 amino acids. V shed 1 base and J 4 bases; nucleotides not matched to a gene: 17. The germline V gene encodes CDR1 SGHVS and CDR2 FQNEAQ.